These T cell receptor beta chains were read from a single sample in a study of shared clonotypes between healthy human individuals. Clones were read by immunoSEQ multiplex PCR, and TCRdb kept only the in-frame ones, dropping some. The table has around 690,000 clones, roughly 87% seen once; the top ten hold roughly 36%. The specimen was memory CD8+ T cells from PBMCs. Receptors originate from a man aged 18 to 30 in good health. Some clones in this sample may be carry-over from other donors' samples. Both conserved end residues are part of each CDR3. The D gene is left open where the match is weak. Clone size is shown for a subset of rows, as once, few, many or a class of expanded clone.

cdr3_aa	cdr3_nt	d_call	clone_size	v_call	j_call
CASSTGQSEVEAFF	TGTGCCAGCAGCACCGGACAGTCCGAAGTTGAAGCTTTCTTT	-	-	TRBV7-9	TRBJ1-1
CASSLVTSGSGETQYF	TGTGCCAGCAGTTTAGTGACTAGCGGGAGTGGGGAGACCCAGTACTTC	TRBD2	-	TRBV28	TRBJ2-5
CASTPGLAEPYEQYF	TGTGCCAGCACGCCGGGACTAGCGGAGCCCTACGAGCAGTACTTC	TRBD2	-	TRBV27	TRBJ2-7
CASSQWGGGAFYEQYF	TGCGCCAGCAGCCAATGGGGAGGCGGGGCCTTCTACGAGCAGTACTTC	-	-	TRBV4-1	TRBJ2-7
CASSIDLSRNTEAFF	TGTGCCAGTAGTATAGATCTATCCAGGAACACTGAAGCTTTCTTT	-	-	TRBV19	TRBJ1-1
CAISENPGNTEAFF	TGTGCCATCAGTGAAAACCCGGGGAACACTGAAGCTTTCTTT	-	-	TRBV10-3	TRBJ1-1
CASRAGQGANSYEQYF	TGTGCCAGCCGGGCGGGACAGGGGGCCAATAGCTACGAGCAGTACTTC	TRBD1	-	TRBV27	TRBJ2-7
CASRDPRGAGVETQYF	TGTGCCAGCAGAGACCCCAGAGGGGCGGGAGTGGAGACCCAGTACTTC	TRBD2	-	TRBV6-6	TRBJ2-5
CASSESGGTLVRTEQFF	TGCGCCAGCAGTGAGTCCGGCGGGACACTTGTTAGAACTGAGCAGTTCTTC	-	-	TRBV10-2	TRBJ2-1
CASTVSGPTYEQYF	TGTGCCAGCACCGTTAGCGGCCCCACCTACGAGCAGTACTTC	-	-	TRBV11-2	TRBJ2-7
CASNPRGGNQETQYF	TGTGCCAGCAACCCAAGAGGAGGGAACCAAGAGACCCAGTACTTC	-	once	TRBV25-1	TRBJ2-5
CATSRPRQEGNTGELFF	TGTGCCACCAGCAGACCCCGACAGGAGGGAAATACCGGGGAGCTGTTTTTT	-	-	TRBV15	TRBJ2-2
CAWSPSYQEQFF	TGTGCCTGGAGCCCATCTTATCAGGAGCAGTTCTTC	-	once	TRBV30	TRBJ2-1
CASSLARASSSYEQYF	TGTGCCAGCAGCTTAGCGAGGGCTTCCAGCTCCTACGAGCAGTACTTC	-	-	TRBV7-9	TRBJ2-7
CASSLGRPSYEQYF	TGTGCCAGCAGCTTAGGGCGGCCCTCCTACGAGCAGTACTTC	-	-	TRBV7-2	TRBJ2-7
CASSTLAGGADTQYF	TGTGCCAGTAGTACGCTAGCGGGAGGCGCAGATACGCAGTATTTT	TRBD2	-	TRBV19	TRBJ2-3
CASSPGTASRNYGYTF	TGTGCCAGCAGCCCAGGGACCGCAAGCCGAAACTATGGCTACACCTTC	-	-	TRBV9	TRBJ1-2
CASSQATSGNNEQFF	TGCGCCAGCAGCCAAGCTACTAGCGGTAACAATGAGCAGTTCTTC	TRBD2	-	TRBV4-3	TRBJ2-1
CAWNRVVNTEAFF	TGTGCCTGGAACAGGGTAGTGAACACTGAAGCTTTCTTT	-	-	TRBV30	TRBJ1-1
CASGPGLAGTYEQYF	TGTGCCAGCGGCCCAGGACTAGCGGGCACCTACGAGCAGTACTTC	TRBD2	-	TRBV6-5	TRBJ2-7
CASSTWTFPETQYF	TGTGCCAGTAGTACATGGACTTTCCCAGAGACCCAGTACTTC	-	-	TRBV19	TRBJ2-5
CASSLATSGLYTGELFF	TGTGCCAGCAGCTTAGCGACTAGCGGGCTCTACACCGGGGAGCTGTTTTTT	TRBD2	-	TRBV13	TRBJ2-2
CSLKAGGGNTEAFF	TGCAGCCTAAAGGCCGGGGGAGGCAACACTGAAGCTTTCTTT	-	-	TRBV29-1	TRBJ1-1
CASSLGRGETQYF	TGTGCCAGCAGCTTAGGGCGGGGTGAGACCCAGTACTTC	-	-	TRBV7-2	TRBJ2-5
CASSSWGIAKNIQYF	TGTGCCAGTAGTAGTTGGGGAATAGCCAAAAACATTCAGTACTTC	-	once	TRBV19	TRBJ2-4
CASSSNTGPTYGYTF	TGTGCCAGCAGTTCTAACACCGGGCCGACCTATGGCTACACCTTC	-	-	TRBV6-6	TRBJ1-2
CATSYDRDGNEQFF	TGTGCCACCAGCTACGACAGGGATGGAAATGAGCAGTTCTTC	TRBD1	-	TRBV15	TRBJ2-1
CASSTVRGNTEAFF	TGTGCCAGCTCCACCGTCAGGGGGAACACTGAAGCTTTCTTT	-	-	TRBV18	TRBJ1-1
CASSPRRSNQPQHF	TGTGCCAGCAGCCCACGGAGGAGCAATCAGCCCCAGCATTTT	-	-	TRBV21-1	TRBJ1-5
CASSLRQNEQFF	TGTGCCAGCAGCCTTCGACAGAATGAGCAGTTCTTC	-	-	TRBV9	TRBJ2-1
CASSVDGQGARDTQYF	TGTGCCAGCAGCGTCGATGGACAGGGGGCGCGAGATACGCAGTATTTT	TRBD1	many	TRBV9	TRBJ2-3
CASSQLSSLQIGYNEQFF	TGTGCCAGCAGCCAACTATCTAGCCTCCAAATTGGCTACAATGAGCAGTTCTTC	-	-	TRBV4-2	TRBJ2-1
CASSNCLADKATDTQYF	TGTGCCAGCAGCAACTGTTTAGCGGATAAAGCTACAGATACGCAGTATTTT	-	once	TRBV21-1	TRBJ2-3
CSVGADSPNIQYF	TGCAGCGTTGGGGCCGACAGCCCAAACATTCAGTACTTC	-	-	TRBV29-1	TRBJ2-4
CSVVAPVSYEQYF	TGCAGCGTTGTAGCACCGGTTTCCTACGAGCAGTACTTC	-	-	TRBV29-1	TRBJ2-7
CASSLGISNQPQHF	TGTGCCAGCAGTTTGGGGATTAGCAATCAGCCCCAGCATTTT	-	-	TRBV27	TRBJ1-5
CASSHPTRTGGVTGELFF	TGTGCCAGCAGCCACCCAACCAGGACAGGGGGGGTCACCGGGGAGCTGTTTTTT	TRBD1	-	TRBV9	TRBJ2-2
CASSLFVTSGANEQYF	TGTGCCAGCAGTTTATTTGTGACTAGCGGGGCGAACGAGCAGTACTTC	TRBD2	-	TRBV27	TRBJ2-7